What follows are 9 T cell receptor beta chains derived from one specimen sequenced in a study of T cells in Graves' hyperthyroidism and ophthalmopathy. Amplified regions were TCR beta CDR3 sequences from RNA transcripts. When the TCR CDR3 underwent first-round RT-PCR, the HTBI primer set was used. MiXCR, applied by TCRdb to the multiplex PCR reads, yields one record per CDR3 protein. The sample includes fewer than 250,000 distinct CDR3 sequences, more than 20% of them seen just once. Sequencing was performed on blood. The source is a woman in her thirties or forties with Graves' ophthalmopathy.

This clonotype has ten or more counts. The CDR3 sequence: CASSVGLPTDTQYF. The DNA for the CDR3 is TGTGCCAGCAGCGTAGGGCTACCGACAGATACGCAGTATTTT. The rearrangement uses TRBV9 and TRBJ2-3; D call uncertain. In germline, CDR1 is SGDLS, CDR2 YYNGEE. Trimming stripped 0 bases from V and 3 bases from J, with 8 bases between. The CDR3 covers 14 residues.

In this sample, this clonotype turned up many times. This chain connects TRBV20-1 to TRBJ2-7, with 8 bases lining up with TRBD2. There are 17 residues in the CDR3. V shed 0 bases and J 4 bases; nucleotides not matched to a gene: 14. The V gene's germline CDR1 is DFQATT and CDR2 SNEGSKA (reference sequence). CDR3 sequence reads: CSARDLGAGVVSYEQYF. In DNA, the CDR3 is TGCAGTGCTAGAGATCTAGGAGCGGGAGTGGTTTCGTACGAGCAGTACTTC.

The table lists this clonotype with many counts. The chain is built from TRBV5-1 and TRBJ2-7, with 13 bases that match TRBD2. Unmatched junction bases numbered 4, after V lost 0 bases and J lost 7 bases. Germline assignment: CDR1 SGHRS and CDR2 YFSETQ. This CDR3 region has 15 residues. Here the CDR3 reads CASSLVGLAGEEQYF. The CDR3 nucleotides are TGCGCCAGCAGCTTGGTTGGACTAGCGGGAGAGGAGCAGTACTTC.

The table lists this clonotype with a count of one. The chain couples TRBV19 to TRBJ1-1; D is possibly TRBD1 (5 bases). V lost 4 bases to trimming and J lost 5 bases, with 20 bases between them. This CDR3 spans 16 amino acids. Germline V lookup: CDR1 LNHDA, CDR2 SQIVND (reference sequence). CDR3 bases: TGTGCCAGTAGTAACCCCCTCGGCAGGGTAGGAACTGAAGCTTTCTTT. Translating it yields CASSNPLGRVGTEAFF. Full variable domain (rest looked up from reference TRBV19 and TRBJ1-1): DGGITQSPKYLFRKEGQNVTLSCEQNLNHDAMYWYRQDPGQGLRLIYYSQIVNDFQKGDIAEGYSVSREKKESFPLTVTSAQKNPTAFYLCASSNPLGRVGTEAFFGQGTRLTVV.

This clonotype was counted many times. V and J are TRBV7-8 and TRBJ1-5; weak D call: TRBD1 (6 bases). With 1 base removed from V and 0 bases from J, the gap between germline ends came to 16 bases. Looked up from germline, CDR1 is SGHVS and CDR2 is FQNEAQ. This CDR3 has 18 residues. DNA of the CDR3: TGTGCCAGCAGCTTAGTGGGGGCTTCGCCCTATAGCAATCAGCCCCAGCATTTT. Encoded protein: CASSLVGASPYSNQPQHF.

The sample holds many counts of this clonotype. This sequence joins TRBV19 and TRBJ1-2; D gene unclear. CDR1 LNHDA and CDR2 SQIVND come from the germline V gene (reference sequence). This CDR3 region has 14 residues. Trimming took 0 bases from V and 4 from J, leaving 9 bases between them. CDR3 region: CASSIDHTVYGYTF. CDR3 nucleotides: TGTGCCAGTAGTATAGATCACACAGTCTATGGCTACACCTTC.

This clonotype was seen at least ten times. The chain recombines TRBV20-1 with TRBJ2-7; 7 nucleotides agree with TRBD1. J was trimmed by 1 base and V by 5 bases; bases with no gene match: 11. This CDR3 region has 15 residues. Germline CDR1 DFQATT, CDR2 SNEGSKA (reference sequence). DNA of the CDR3: TGCAGTGCTCGTGGGGCAGGGGGTATGTCCTACGAGCAGTACTTC. Translation gives CSARGAGGMSYEQYF.

This clonotype was found many times. The CDR3 nucleotides are TGCAGCGTTGAACCCACAGGCACTGAAGCTTTCTTT. Translation gives CSVEPTGTEAFF. The V call is TRBV29-1, the J call TRBJ1-1; possibly TRBD1 for D (5 bases). The germline V gene encodes CDR1 SQVTM and CDR2 ANQGSEA. The V end lost 2 bases, the J end lost 4 bases, and 8 bases lay between the germline ends. This CDR3 is built from 12 residues.

The chain links TRBV6-2 or TRBV6-3 to TRBJ1-2; D is unclear. CDR1 is MNHEY and CDR2 is SVGEGT in the germline V gene. The V gene lost 5 bases and the J gene lost 3 bases, with 10 bases spanning the gap. The CDR3 is made up of 13 amino acids. CDR3: CASSDSYYYGYTF. In nucleotides, the CDR3 is TGTGCCAGCAGTGATTCATACTACTATGGCTACACCTTC.